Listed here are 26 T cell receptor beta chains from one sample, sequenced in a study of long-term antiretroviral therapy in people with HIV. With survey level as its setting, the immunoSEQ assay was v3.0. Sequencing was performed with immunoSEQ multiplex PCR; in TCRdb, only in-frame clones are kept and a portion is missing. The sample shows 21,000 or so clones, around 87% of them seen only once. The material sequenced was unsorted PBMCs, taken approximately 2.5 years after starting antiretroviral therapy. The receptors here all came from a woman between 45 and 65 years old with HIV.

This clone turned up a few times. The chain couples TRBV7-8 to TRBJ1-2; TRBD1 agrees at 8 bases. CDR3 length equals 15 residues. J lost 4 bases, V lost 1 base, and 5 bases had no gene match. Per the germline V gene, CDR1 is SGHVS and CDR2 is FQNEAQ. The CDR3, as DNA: TGTGCCAGCAGCTTAGTGGACAGGGAGGGCTATGGCTACACCTTC. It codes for CASSLVDREGYGYTF.

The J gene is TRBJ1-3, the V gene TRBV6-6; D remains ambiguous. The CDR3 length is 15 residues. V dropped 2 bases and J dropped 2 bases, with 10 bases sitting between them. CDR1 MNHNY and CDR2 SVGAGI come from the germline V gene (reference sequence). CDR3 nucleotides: TGTGCCAGCAGTTACCTAGGAGCCCCTGGAAACACCATATATTTT. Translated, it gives CASSYLGAPGNTIYF.

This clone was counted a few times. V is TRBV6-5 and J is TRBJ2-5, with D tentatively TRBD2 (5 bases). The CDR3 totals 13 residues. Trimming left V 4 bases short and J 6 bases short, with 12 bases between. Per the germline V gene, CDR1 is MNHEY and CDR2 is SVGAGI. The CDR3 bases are TGTGCCAGCAGTTGGGCCGGGAAAAAGACCCAGTACTTC. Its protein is CASSWAGKKTQYF.

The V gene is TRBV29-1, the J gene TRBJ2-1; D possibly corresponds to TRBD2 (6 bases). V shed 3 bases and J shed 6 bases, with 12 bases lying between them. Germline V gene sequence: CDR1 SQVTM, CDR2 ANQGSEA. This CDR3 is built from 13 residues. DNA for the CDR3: TGCAGCGTTGATAGCGGCCCTACCAATGAGCAGTTCTTC. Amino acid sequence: CSVDSGPTNEQFF.

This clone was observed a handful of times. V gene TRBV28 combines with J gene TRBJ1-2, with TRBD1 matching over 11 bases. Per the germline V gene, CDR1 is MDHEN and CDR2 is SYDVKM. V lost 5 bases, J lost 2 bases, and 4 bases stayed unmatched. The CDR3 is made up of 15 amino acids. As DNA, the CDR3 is TGTGCCAGCAGTCCCGGACAGGGGGCGAACTATGGCTACACCTTC. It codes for CASSPGQGANYGYTF.

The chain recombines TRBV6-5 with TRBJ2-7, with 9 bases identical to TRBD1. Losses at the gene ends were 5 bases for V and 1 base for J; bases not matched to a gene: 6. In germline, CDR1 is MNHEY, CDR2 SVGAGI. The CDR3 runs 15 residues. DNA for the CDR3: TGTGCCAGCAGTAACCTGGGACAGGGTTCCTACGAGCAGTACTTC. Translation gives CASSNLGQGSYEQYF.

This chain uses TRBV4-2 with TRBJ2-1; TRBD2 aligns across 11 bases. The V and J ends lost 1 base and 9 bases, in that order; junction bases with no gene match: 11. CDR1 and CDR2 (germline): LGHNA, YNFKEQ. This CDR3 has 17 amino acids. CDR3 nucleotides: TGTGCCAGCAGCCAAGTCCCCTTAGCGGGAGGGCTGGTTGAGCAGTTCTTC. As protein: CASSQVPLAGGLVEQFF.

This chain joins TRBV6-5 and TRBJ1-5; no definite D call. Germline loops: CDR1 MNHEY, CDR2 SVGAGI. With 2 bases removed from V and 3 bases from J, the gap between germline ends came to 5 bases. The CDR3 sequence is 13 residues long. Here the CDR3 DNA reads TGTGCCAGCAGTTACGACAACAATCAGCCCCAGCATTTT. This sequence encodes CASSYDNNQPQHF.

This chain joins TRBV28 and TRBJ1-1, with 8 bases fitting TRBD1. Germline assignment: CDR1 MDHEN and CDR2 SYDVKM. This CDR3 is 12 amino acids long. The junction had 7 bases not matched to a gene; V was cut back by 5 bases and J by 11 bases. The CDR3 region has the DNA TGTGCCAGCAGTCCGGGGACAGGTGGGGCTTTCTTT. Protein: CASSPGTGGAFF.

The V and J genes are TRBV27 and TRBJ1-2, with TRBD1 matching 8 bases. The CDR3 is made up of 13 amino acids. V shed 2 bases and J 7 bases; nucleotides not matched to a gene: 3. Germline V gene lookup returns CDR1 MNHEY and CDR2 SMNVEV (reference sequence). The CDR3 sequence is CASSLQGAPGYTF. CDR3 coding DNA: TGTGCCAGCAGTTTACAGGGGGCCCCTGGCTACACCTTC.

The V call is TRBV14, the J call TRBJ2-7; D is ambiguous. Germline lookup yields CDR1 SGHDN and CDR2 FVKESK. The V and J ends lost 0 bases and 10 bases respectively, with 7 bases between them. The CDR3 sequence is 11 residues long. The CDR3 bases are TGTGCCAGCAGCCAAGAAAGGCTCCAGTACTTC. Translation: CASSQERLQYF.

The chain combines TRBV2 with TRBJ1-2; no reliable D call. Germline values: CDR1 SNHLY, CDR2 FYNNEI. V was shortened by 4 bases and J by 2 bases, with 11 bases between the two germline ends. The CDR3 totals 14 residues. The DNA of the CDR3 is TGTGCCAGCAGTGTAACAGTAGGGAACTATGGCTACACCTTC. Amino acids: CASSVTVGNYGYTF.

This CDR3 is CAISDITGPQHF. Written as DNA, the CDR3 is TGTGCCATCAGTGATATTACAGGGCCCCAGCATTTT. The rearrangement links TRBV10-3 to TRBJ1-5, with TRBD1 as a possible D gene (5 bases). The germline V gene encodes CDR1 ENHRY and CDR2 SYGVKD. V gave up 3 bases and J gave up 9 bases, with 9 bases separating them. This CDR3 is built from 12 residues.

The CDR3 nucleotides read TGTGCCAGCCCACGGGGGGGTGAGCAGTTCTTC. This encodes CASPRGGEQFF. The V and J genes are TRBV6-1 and TRBJ2-1; 8 bases are a match to TRBD2. Trimming at V came to 8 bases and at J to 9 bases, leaving 3 bases not matched to a gene. This CDR3 is 11 amino acids long. Germline V gene lookup returns CDR1 MNHNS and CDR2 SASEGT.

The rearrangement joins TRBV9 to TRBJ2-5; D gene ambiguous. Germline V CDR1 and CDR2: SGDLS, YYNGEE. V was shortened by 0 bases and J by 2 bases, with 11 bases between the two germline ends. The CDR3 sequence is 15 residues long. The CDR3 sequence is CASSVGGTNQETQYF. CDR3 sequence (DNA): TGTGCCAGCAGCGTAGGTGGTACTAATCAAGAGACCCAGTACTTC.

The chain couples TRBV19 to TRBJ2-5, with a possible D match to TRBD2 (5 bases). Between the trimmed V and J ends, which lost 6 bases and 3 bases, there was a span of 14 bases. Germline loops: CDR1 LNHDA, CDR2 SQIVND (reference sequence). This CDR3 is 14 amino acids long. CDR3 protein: CASSIARLKETQYF. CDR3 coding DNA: TGTGCCAGTAGCATCGCGAGACTAAAAGAGACCCAGTACTTC.

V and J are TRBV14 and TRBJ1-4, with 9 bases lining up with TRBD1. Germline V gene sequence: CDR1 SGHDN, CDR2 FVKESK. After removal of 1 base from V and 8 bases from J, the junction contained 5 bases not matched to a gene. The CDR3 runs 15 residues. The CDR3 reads CASSQATGGLEKLFF. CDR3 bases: TGTGCCAGCAGCCAAGCGACAGGGGGTCTCGAAAAACTGTTTTTT.

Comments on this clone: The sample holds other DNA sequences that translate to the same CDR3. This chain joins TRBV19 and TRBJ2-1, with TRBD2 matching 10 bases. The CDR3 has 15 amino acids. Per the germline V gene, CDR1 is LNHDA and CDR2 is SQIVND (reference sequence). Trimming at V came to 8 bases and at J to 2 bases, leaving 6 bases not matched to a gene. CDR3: CASSPGLAAYNEQFF. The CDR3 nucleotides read TGTGCCAGTTCTCCCGGACTAGCGGCCTACAATGAGCAGTTCTTC.

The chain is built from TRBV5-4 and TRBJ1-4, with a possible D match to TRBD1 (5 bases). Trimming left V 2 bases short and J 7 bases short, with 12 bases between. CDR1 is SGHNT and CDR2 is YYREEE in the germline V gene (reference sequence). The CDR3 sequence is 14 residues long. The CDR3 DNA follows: TGTGCCAGCAGCTTCGGGGACGGAAGTGAAAAACTGTTTTTT. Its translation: CASSFGDGSEKLFF.

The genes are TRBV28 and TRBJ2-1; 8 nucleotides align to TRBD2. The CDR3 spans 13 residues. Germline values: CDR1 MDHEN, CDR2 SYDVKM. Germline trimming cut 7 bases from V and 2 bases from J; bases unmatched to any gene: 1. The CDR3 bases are TGTGCCAGCAAAGCGGGGGCCTACAATGAGCAGTTCTTC. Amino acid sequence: CASKAGAYNEQFF.

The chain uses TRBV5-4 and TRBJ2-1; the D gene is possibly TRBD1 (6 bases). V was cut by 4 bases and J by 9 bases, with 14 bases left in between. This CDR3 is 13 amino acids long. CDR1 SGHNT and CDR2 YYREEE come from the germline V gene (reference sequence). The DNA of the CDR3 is TGTGCCAGCAGCCCTCAGGGGTGGACTGAGCAGTTCTTC. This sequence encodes CASSPQGWTEQFF.

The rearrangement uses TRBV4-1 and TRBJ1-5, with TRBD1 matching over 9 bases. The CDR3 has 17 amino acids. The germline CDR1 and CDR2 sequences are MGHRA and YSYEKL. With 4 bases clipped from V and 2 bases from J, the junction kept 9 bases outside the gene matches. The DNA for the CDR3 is TGCGCCAGCAGCCTAACAGGGGGCGATTTGGGCAATCAGCCCCAGCATTTT. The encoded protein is CASSLTGGDLGNQPQHF.

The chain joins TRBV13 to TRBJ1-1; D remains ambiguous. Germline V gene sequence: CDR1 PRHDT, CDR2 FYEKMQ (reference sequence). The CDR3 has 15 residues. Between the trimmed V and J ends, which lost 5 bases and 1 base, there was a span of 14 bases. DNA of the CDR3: TGTGCCAGCAGCCCCCGTTACACAAAGAACACTGAAGCTTTCTTT. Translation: CASSPRYTKNTEAFF.

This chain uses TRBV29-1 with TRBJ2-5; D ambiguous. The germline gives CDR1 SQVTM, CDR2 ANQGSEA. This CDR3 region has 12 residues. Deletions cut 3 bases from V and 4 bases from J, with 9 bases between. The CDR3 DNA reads TGCAGCGTTGATGACCAAATAGAGACCCAGTACTTC. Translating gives CSVDDQIETQYF.

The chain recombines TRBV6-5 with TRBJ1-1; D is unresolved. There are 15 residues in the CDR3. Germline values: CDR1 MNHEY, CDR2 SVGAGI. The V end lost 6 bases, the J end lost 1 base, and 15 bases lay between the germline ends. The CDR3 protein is CASSLSGAPNTEAFF. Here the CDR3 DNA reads TGTGCCAGCAGCCTCTCCGGAGCCCCGAACACTGAAGCTTTCTTT.

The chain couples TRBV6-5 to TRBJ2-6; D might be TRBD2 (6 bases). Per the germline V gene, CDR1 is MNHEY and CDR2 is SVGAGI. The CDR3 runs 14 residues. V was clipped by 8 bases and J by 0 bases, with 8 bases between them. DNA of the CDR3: TGTGCCAGCGGGGGGAGCTCTGGGGCCAACGTCCTGACTTTC. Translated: CASGGSSGANVLTF.